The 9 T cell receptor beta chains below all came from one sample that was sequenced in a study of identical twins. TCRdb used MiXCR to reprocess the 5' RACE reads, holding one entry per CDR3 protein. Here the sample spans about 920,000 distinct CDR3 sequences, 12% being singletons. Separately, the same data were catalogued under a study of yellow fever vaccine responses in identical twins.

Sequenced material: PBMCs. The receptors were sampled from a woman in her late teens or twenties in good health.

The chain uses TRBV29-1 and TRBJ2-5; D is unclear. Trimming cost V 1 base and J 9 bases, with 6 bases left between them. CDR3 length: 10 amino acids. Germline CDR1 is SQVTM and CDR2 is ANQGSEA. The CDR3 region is CSVEVLAQYF. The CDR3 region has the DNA TGCAGCGTTGAAGTTTTGGCCCAGTACTTC.

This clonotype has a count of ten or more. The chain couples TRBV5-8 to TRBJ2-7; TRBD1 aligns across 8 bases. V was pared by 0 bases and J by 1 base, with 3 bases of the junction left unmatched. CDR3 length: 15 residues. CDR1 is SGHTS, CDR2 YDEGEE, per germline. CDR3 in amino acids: CASSLAGQGSYEQYV. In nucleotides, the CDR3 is TGTGCCAGCAGCTTGGCCGGACAGGGATCCTACGAGCAGTACGTC.

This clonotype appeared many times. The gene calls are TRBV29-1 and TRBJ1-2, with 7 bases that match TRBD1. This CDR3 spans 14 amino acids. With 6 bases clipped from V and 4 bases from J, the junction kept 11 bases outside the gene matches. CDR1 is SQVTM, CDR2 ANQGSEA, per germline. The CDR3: CSVGPEDRSYGYTF. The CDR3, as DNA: TGCAGCGTCGGACCGGAGGACAGGAGCTATGGCTACACCTTC.

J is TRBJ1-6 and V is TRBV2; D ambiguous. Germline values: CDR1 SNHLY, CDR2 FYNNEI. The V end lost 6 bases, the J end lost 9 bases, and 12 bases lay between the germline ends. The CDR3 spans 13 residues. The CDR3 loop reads CASRDILSSPLHF. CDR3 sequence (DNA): TGTGCCAGCAGAGACATCCTAAGTTCACCCCTCCACTTT. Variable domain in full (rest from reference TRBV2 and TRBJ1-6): EPEVTQTPSHQVTQMGQEVILRCVPISNHLYFYWYRQILGQKVEFLVSFYNNEISEKSEIFDDQFSVERPDGSNFTLKIRSTKLEDSAMYFCASRDILSSPLHFGNGTRLTVT.

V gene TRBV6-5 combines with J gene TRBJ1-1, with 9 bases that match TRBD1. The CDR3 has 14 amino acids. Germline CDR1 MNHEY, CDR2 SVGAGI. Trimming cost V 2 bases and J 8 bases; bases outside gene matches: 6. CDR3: CASSYPGQGMEAFF. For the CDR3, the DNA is TGTGCCAGCAGTTACCCCGGACAGGGGATGGAAGCTTTCTTT.

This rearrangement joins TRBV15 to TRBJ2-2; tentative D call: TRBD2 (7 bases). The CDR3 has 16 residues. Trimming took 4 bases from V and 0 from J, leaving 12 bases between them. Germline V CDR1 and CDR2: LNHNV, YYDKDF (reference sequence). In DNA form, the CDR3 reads TGTGCCACCAGCACGGGGGGCGCCCCGAACACCGGGGAGCTGTTTTTT. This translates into CATSTGGAPNTGELFF.

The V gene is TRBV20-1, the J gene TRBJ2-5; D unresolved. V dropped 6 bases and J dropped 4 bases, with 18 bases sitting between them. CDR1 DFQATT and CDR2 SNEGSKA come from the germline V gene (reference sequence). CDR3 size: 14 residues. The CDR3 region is CSAPNRNSGETQYF. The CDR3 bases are TGCAGTGCCCCAAATCGTAACAGTGGAGAGACCCAGTACTTC.

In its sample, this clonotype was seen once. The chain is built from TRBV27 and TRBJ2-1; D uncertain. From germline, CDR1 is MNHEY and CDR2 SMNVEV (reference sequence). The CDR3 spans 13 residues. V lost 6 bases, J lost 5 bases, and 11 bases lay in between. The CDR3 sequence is CASSRYTDNEQFF. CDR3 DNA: TGTGCCAGCAGCCGATACACAGACAATGAGCAGTTCTTC.

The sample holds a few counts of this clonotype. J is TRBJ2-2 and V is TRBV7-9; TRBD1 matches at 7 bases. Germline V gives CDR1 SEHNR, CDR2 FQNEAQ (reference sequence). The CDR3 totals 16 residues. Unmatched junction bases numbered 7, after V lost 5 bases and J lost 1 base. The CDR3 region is CASSTFRDRNTGELFF. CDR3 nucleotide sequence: TGTGCCAGCAGCACCTTCCGGGACAGGAACACCGGGGAGCTGTTTTTT.